The clone carrying this T cell receptor beta chain was seen more than once but under ten times. Its antigen remains unknown. TCRdb independently ran MiXCR on the RT-PCR reads; one entry per CDR3 protein. The data contain around 570,000 distinct CDR3 sequences, 7.5% to 8.5% of them seen just once; the ten biggest clones take up 10% to 15%. These data originate in a study of response to subunit inactivated influenza vaccine. Findings of the study overall: The authors suggested that few new T cells are recruited per seasonal influenza vaccination.

J gave up 9 bases and V 1 base, and 2 bases lay outside the gene matches. Germline V gene lookup returns CDR1 SGHTA and CDR2 FQGTGA. The CDR3 extends over 15 amino acids. The sequencing here drew on PBMCs from blood, taken less than 30 months after vaccination. This TCR was sampled from a man between 50 and 69 years old who received an inactivated influenza vaccine. This rearrangement joins TRBV7-3 to TRBJ2-1; TRBD2 matches 14 bases. The DNA of the CDR3 is TGTGCCAGCAGCTTAAGACTAGCGGGAGGGTCTGAGCAGTTCTTC. As protein: CASSLRLAGGSEQFF.